The 24 T cell receptor beta chains presented below share a single source sample, sequenced in a study of blood T cell repertoires in COVID-19. Measured with immunoSEQ multiplex PCR; TCRdb has only the in-frame clones, and not every one. The sample consists of approximately 68,000 clones, approximately 90% of them appearing once. The specimen sequenced was peripheral blood. Every receptor here comes from a man aged 70 or older with active or convalescent COVID-19.

The chain is built from TRBV19 and TRBJ2-2; 11 bases fit TRBD2. The CDR3 is made up of 17 amino acids. Losses at the gene ends were 5 bases for V and 7 bases for J; bases not matched to a gene: 12. Germline values: CDR1 LNHDA, CDR2 SQIVND (reference sequence). CDR3 amino acids: CASSRTTSGTPRGELFF. The CDR3 DNA reads as TGTGCCAGTAGTCGAACGACTAGCGGGACCCCTCGCGGGGAGCTGTTTTTT.

V gene TRBV28 combines with J gene TRBJ2-1; the D gene is possibly TRBD2 (5 bases). Germline V gives CDR1 MDHEN, CDR2 SYDVKM. V was cut by 4 bases and J by 8 bases, with 6 bases left in between. This CDR3 comprises 11 residues. The CDR3, as DNA: TGTGCCAGCAGTTGGGAGCATGAGCAGTTCTTC. Amino acids: CASSWEHEQFF.

The gene calls are TRBV10-1 and TRBJ2-7, with TRBD1 matching 7 bases. The CDR3 contains 14 residues. The trim removed 7 bases at V and 7 bases at J, leaving 13 bases unmatched. Looked up from germline, CDR1 is WNHNN and CDR2 is SYGVQD (reference sequence). CDR3 nucleotide sequence: TGCGCCAGCAACCCGGGACAGCCGATGAGGGAGCAGTACTTC. It specifies CASNPGQPMREQYF.

V is TRBV6-1 and J is TRBJ2-1; 9 bases agree with TRBD1. This CDR3 has 15 residues. V dropped 3 bases and J dropped 9; count of bases not matched to a gene: 9. Germline CDR1 and CDR2: MNHNS and SASEGT. The CDR3 nucleotides read TGTGCCAGCAGTGACCAGGGAACAGGGGGCGGTGAGCAGTTCTTC. Translating gives CASSDQGTGGGEQFF.

V and J are TRBV2 and TRBJ1-3; tentative D call: TRBD1 (5 bases). This CDR3 has 15 amino acids. Germline V gene data show CDR1 as SNHLY and CDR2 as FYNNEI. V was trimmed by 4 bases and J by 2 bases, leaving 12 bases between them. The CDR3 is CASSVRESPGNTIYF. The CDR3 DNA reads as TGTGCCAGCAGTGTCAGGGAATCTCCTGGAAACACCATATATTTT.

V is TRBV27 and J is TRBJ2-3; D is ambiguous. The germline V and J ends were trimmed by 5 bases and 3 bases, with 12 bases remaining between them. The CDR3 contains 14 residues. CDR1 is MNHEY, CDR2 SMNVEV, per germline (reference sequence). CDR3 in amino acids: CASSPPAGTDTQYF. The CDR3 DNA sequence: TGTGCCAGCAGTCCACCCGCCGGGACAGATACGCAGTATTTT.

The chain has TRBV9 and TRBJ2-3, with a possible D match to TRBD1 (5 bases). Per the germline V gene, CDR1 is SGDLS and CDR2 is YYNGEE. This CDR3 comprises 16 residues. Trimming shortened V by 0 bases and J by 0 bases, and 11 bases separated the two germline ends. CDR3 nucleotides: TGTGCCAGCAGCGTAGGACAGATCCTTAGCACAGATACGCAGTATTTT. Amino acids: CASSVGQILSTDTQYF.

The chain links TRBV7-2 to TRBJ2-2; 8 bases are shared with TRBD2. In germline, CDR1 is SGHTA, CDR2 FQGNSA. After removal of 0 bases from V and 8 bases from J, the junction contained 11 bases not matched to a gene. The CDR3 covers 17 residues. CDR3 bases: TGTGCCAGCAGCTTAGCATTCTTAGCGGGACGAGCAGGGGAGCTGTTTTTT. It codes for CASSLAFLAGRAGELFF.

V and J are TRBV6-5 and TRBJ1-1; 7 bases map to TRBD1. CDR1 and CDR2 from the germline V gene are MNHEY and SVGAGI. The CDR3 has 13 amino acids. V shed 6 bases and J 4 bases; nucleotides not matched to a gene: 5. In nucleotides, the CDR3 is TGTGCCAGCAGGGGGAGACAGGGCACTGAAGCTTTCTTT. This encodes CASRGRQGTEAFF.

This sequence joins TRBV27 and TRBJ2-2; 12 nucleotides line up with TRBD2. Germline CDR1 and CDR2: MNHEY and SMNVEV (reference sequence). V dropped 5 bases and J dropped 6; count of bases not matched to a gene: 7. The CDR3 runs to 16 residues. The CDR3 sequence: CASSTSSGRAAGELFF. CDR3 DNA: TGTGCCAGCAGTACCTCTAGCGGGAGGGCGGCCGGGGAGCTGTTTTTT.

The chain recombines TRBV5-1 with TRBJ2-5, with 7 bases matching TRBD1. Germline lookup yields CDR1 SGHRS and CDR2 YFSETQ. The CDR3 sequence is 14 residues long. V trimming: 1 base; J trimming: 4 bases; junction bases outside the gene matches: 4. The CDR3 spells CASSLRRGTETQYF. CDR3 DNA: TGCGCCAGCAGCTTGCGCAGGGGGACAGAGACCCAGTACTTC.

The chain couples TRBV10-2 to TRBJ2-1, with 7 bases aligning to TRBD1. The CDR3 is 13 amino acids. Germline values: CDR1 WSHSY, CDR2 SAAADI. J gave up 6 bases and V 6 bases, and 5 bases lay outside the gene matches. The CDR3 loop reads CASRSGQLNEQFF. CDR3 DNA sequence: TGCGCCAGCAGATCGGGACAGCTCAATGAGCAGTTCTTC.

The rearrangement joins TRBV14 to TRBJ1-1, with 8 bases fitting TRBD1. V gave up 4 bases and J gave up 0 bases; unmatched junction bases: 4. This CDR3 is built from 15 residues. The germline V gene has CDR1 SGHDN and CDR2 FVKESK. The CDR3, as DNA: TGTGCCAGCAGCCGGCACAGGGGGTTGAACACTGAAGCTTTCTTT. As protein: CASSRHRGLNTEAFF.

V and J are TRBV3-1 (or the pseudogene TRBV3-2) and TRBJ2-7, with TRBD1 matching 9 bases. Germline loops: CDR1 LGHDT, CDR2 YNNKEL (reference sequence). V lost 4 bases to trimming and J lost 6 bases; unmatched junction nucleotides: 7. The CDR3 covers 14 residues. For the CDR3, the DNA is TGTGCCAGCAGCCCCTTACAGGGGGCGGGCGAGCAGTACTTC. The encoded protein is CASSPLQGAGEQYF.

The chain employs TRBV7-8 and TRBJ2-2; 8 bases are a match to TRBD1. V dropped 7 bases and J dropped 7; count of bases not matched to a gene: 11. The CDR3 length is 15 residues. The germline CDR1 and CDR2 sequences are SGHVS and FQNEAQ. The DNA for the CDR3 is TGTGCCAGCATGACGGACAGGGTTACGCGCGGGGAGCTGTTTTTT. It specifies CASMTDRVTRGELFF.

This clone has a count of ten or more. The chain recombines TRBV14 with TRBJ1-1; D call uncertain. CDR1 SGHDN and CDR2 FVKESK come from the germline V gene. The V end was cut by 0 bases, the J end by 7 bases, with 15 bases between. This CDR3 has 15 amino acids. CDR3 residues: CASSQENAGMGEAFF. Written as DNA, the CDR3 is TGTGCCAGCAGCCAAGAAAATGCGGGGATGGGTGAAGCTTTCTTT.

The chain combines TRBV27 with TRBJ2-5; possibly TRBD2 for D (6 bases). There are 14 residues in the CDR3. Trimming pared 4 bases from V and 5 bases from J, leaving 14 bases between. The germline V gene has CDR1 MNHEY and CDR2 SMNVEV (reference sequence). The CDR3 spells CASSYGGMMETQYF. CDR3 DNA sequence: TGTGCCAGCAGTTATGGCGGGATGATGGAGACCCAGTACTTC.

V and J are TRBV25-1 and TRBJ1-2; the D is unclear. V was shortened by 1 base and J by 6 bases, with 6 bases between the two germline ends. Germline CDR1 MGHDK, CDR2 SYGVNS. The CDR3 contains 12 residues. CDR3 bases: TGTGCCAGCAGTGAATCGAGGGATGGCTACACCTTC. Translating it yields CASSESRDGYTF.

In its sample, this clone was seen once. This rearrangement joins TRBV6-5 to TRBJ2-6; maybe TRBD1 (6 bases). Germline assignment: CDR1 MNHEY and CDR2 SVGAGI. V lost 7 bases and J lost 2, with 9 bases in between. This CDR3 has 14 residues. The CDR3 protein is CASNRVPGANVLTF. The DNA of the CDR3 is TGTGCCAGCAACAGGGTCCCTGGGGCCAACGTCCTGACTTTC.

The chain recombines TRBV7-9 with TRBJ1-1; 10 bases map to TRBD1. This CDR3 region has 14 residues. Germline CDR1 SEHNR, CDR2 FQNEAQ (reference sequence). With V trimmed by 4 bases and J by 4 bases, 3 bases remained unmatched. Here the CDR3 reads CASSSGQGVTEAFF. DNA of the CDR3: TGTGCCAGCAGCTCTGGACAGGGGGTCACTGAAGCTTTCTTT.

To note about this clone: The junction and the germline gene differ at one end; a read error may be behind it. The chain links TRBV5-6 to TRBJ1-2; 9 bases are a match to TRBD1. Germline lookup yields CDR1 SGHDT and CDR2 YYEEEE. The CDR3 spans 12 residues. CDR3 bases: TGTGCCAGCAGCACCGGGACAGGGAGATCTAACTTC. Translating it yields CASSTGTGRSNF.

CDR3: CATSSAGTVYNEQFF. CDR3 coding DNA: TGTGCCACCAGCAGCGCAGGGACAGTGTACAATGAGCAGTTCTTC. This rearrangement joins TRBV15 to TRBJ2-1, with 7 bases identical to TRBD1. CDR3 size: 15 residues. V dropped 3 bases and J dropped 4; count of bases not matched to a gene: 6. Looked up from germline, CDR1 is LNHNV and CDR2 is YYDKDF (reference sequence).

The V call is TRBV2, the J call TRBJ2-2; the match to TRBD2 covers 14 bases. Per germline, CDR1 SNHLY and CDR2 FYNNEI. With 4 bases clipped from V and 0 bases from J, the junction kept 1 base outside the gene matches. CDR3 size: 17 residues. The CDR3 region is CASSGLAGGTNTGELFF. The DNA for the CDR3 is TGTGCCAGCAGTGGACTAGCGGGAGGGACGAACACCGGGGAGCTGTTTTTT.

The chain uses TRBV10-3 and TRBJ1-5; 7 bases map to TRBD1. The CDR3 covers 14 residues. Germline assignment: CDR1 ENHRY and CDR2 SYGVKD. With V trimmed by 6 bases and J by 3 bases, 5 bases remained unmatched. This CDR3 reads CAISPGQNNQPQHF. The CDR3, as DNA: TGTGCCATCAGCCCGGGACAGAACAATCAGCCCCAGCATTTT.